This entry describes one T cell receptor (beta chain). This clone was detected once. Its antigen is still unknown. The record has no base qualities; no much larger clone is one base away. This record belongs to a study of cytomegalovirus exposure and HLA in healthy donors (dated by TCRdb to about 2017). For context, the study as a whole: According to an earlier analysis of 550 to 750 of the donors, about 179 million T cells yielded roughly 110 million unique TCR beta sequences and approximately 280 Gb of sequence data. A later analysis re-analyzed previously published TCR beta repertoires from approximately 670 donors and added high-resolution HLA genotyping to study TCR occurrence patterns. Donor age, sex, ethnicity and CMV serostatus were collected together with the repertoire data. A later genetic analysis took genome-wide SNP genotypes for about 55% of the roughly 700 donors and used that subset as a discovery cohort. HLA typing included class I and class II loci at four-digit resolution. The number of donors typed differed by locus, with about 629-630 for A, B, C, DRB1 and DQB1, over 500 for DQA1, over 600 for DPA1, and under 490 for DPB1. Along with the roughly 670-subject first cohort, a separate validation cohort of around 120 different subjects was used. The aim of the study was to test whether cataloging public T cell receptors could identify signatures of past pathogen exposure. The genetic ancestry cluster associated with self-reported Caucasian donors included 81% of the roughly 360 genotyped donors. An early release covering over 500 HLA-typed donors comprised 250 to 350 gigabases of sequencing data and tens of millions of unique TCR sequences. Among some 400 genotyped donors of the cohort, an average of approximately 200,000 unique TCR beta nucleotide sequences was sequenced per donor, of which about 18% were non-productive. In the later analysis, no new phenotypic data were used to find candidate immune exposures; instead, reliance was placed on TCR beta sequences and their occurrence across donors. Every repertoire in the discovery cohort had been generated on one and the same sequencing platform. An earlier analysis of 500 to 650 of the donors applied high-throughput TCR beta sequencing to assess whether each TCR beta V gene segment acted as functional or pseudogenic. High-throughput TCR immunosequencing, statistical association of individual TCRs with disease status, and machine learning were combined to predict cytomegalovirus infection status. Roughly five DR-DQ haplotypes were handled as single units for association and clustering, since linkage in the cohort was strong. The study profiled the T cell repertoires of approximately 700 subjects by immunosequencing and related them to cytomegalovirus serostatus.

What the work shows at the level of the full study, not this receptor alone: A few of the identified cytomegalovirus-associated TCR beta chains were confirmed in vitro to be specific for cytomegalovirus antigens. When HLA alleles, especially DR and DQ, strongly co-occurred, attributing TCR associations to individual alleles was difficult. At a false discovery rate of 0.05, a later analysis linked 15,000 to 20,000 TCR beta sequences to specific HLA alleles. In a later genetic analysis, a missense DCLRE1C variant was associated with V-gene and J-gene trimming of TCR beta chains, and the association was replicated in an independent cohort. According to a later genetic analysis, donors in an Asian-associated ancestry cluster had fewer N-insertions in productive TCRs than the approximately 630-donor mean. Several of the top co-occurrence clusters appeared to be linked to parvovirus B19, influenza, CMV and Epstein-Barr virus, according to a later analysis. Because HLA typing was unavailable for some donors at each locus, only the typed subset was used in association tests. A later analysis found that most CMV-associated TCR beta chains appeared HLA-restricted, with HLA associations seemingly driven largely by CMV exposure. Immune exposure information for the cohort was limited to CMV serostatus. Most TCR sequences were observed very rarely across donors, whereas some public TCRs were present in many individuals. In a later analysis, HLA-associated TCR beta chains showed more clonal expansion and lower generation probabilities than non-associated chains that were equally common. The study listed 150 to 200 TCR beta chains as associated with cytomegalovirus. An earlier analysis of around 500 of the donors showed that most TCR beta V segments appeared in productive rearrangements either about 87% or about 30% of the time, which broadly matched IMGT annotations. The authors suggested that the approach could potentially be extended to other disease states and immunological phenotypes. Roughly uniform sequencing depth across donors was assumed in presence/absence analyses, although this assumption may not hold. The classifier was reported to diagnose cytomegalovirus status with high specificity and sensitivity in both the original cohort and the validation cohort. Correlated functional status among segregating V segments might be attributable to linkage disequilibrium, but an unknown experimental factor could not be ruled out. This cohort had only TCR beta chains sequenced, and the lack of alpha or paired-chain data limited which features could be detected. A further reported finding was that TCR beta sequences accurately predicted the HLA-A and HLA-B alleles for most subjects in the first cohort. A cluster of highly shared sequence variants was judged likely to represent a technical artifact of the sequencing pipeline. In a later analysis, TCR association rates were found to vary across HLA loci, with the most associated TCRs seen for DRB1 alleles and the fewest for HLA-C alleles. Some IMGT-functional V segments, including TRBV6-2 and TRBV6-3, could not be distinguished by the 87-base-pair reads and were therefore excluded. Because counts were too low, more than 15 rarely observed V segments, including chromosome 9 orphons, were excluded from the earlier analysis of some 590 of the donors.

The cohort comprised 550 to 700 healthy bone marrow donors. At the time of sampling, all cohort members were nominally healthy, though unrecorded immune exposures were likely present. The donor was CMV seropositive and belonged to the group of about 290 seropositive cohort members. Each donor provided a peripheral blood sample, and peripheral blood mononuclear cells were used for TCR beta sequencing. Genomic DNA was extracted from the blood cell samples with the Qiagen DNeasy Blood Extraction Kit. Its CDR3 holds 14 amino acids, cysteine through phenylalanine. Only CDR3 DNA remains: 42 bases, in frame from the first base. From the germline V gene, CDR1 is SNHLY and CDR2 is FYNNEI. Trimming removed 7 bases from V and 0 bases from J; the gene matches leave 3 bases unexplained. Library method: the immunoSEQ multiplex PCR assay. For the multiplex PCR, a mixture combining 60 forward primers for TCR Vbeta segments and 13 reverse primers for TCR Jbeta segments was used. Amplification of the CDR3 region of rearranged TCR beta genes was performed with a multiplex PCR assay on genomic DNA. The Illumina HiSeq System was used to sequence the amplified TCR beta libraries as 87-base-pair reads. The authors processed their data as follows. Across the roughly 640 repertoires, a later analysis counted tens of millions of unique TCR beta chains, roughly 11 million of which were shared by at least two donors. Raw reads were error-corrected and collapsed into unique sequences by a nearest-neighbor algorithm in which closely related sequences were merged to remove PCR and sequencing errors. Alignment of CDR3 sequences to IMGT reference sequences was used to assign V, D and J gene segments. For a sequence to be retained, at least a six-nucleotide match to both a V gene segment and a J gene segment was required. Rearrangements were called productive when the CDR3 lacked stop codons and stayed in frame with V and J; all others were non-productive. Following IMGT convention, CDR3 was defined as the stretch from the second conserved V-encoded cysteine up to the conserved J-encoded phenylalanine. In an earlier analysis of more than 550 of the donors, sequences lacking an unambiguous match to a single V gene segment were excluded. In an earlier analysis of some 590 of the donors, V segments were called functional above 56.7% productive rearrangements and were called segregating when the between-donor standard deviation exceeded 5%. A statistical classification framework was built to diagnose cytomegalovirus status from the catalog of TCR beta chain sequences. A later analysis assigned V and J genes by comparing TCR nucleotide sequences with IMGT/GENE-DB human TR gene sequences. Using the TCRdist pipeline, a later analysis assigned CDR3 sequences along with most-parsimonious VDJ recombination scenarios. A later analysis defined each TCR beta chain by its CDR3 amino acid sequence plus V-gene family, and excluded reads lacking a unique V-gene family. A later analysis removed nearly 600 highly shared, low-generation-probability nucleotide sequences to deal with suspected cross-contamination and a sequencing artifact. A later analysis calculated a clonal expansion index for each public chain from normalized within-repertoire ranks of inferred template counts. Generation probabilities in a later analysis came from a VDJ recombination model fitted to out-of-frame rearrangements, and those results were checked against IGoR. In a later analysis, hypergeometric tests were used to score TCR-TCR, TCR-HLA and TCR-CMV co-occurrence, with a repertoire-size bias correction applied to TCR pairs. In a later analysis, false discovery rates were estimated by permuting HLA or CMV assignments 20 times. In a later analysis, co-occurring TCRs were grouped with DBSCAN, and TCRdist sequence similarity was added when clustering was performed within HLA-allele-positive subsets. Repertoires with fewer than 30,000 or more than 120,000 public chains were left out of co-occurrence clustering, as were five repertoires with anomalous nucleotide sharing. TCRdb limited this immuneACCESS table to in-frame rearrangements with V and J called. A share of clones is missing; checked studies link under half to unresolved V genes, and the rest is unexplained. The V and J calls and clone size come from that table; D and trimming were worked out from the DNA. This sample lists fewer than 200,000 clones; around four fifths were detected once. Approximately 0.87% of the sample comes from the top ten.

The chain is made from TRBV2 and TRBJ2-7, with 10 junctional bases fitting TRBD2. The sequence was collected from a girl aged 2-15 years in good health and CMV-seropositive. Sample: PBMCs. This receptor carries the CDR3 CASKRTSGSYEQYF. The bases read TGTGCCAGCAAGAGGACTAGCGGCTCCTACGAGCAGTACTTC.